Presented here are 28 T cell receptor beta chains from one specimen sequenced in a study of blood T cell repertoires in COVID-19. Only in-frame clones appear in the TCRdb table, and some are missing; sequencing was by immunoSEQ multiplex PCR. The data contain over 130,000 clones, 85% to 90% of them singletons. The sample was peripheral blood. These receptors originate from a woman older than 75 with acute or convalescent COVID-19.

This chain uses TRBV19 with TRBJ1-4; D is possibly TRBD1 (6 bases). The CDR3 loop spans 15 amino acids. Per germline, CDR1 LNHDA and CDR2 SQIVND (reference sequence). Trimming cost V 6 bases and J 7 bases, with 18 bases left between them. The CDR3 sequence is CASSRGTGLAEKLFF. In DNA, the CDR3 is TGTGCCAGTAGCCGGGGCACAGGGCTTGCTGAAAAACTGTTTTTT.

The rearrangement joins TRBV3-1 (or the pseudogene TRBV3-2) to TRBJ1-1; 7 bases are shared with TRBD1. The CDR3 consists of 12 residues. With 4 bases clipped from V and 8 bases from J, the junction kept 4 bases outside the gene matches. The germline V gene encodes CDR1 LGHDT and CDR2 YNNKEL (reference sequence). Here the CDR3 reads CASSRRQGEAFF. The CDR3 DNA is TGTGCCAGCAGCCGAAGACAGGGCGAAGCTTTCTTT.

The chain is built from TRBV7-2 and TRBJ1-1, with 7 positions matching TRBD1. The CDR3 contains 14 residues. V gave up 5 bases and J gave up 5 bases; unmatched junction bases: 8. CDR1 SGHTA and CDR2 FQGNSA come from the germline V gene. CDR3 sequence: CASSRLRGYTEAFF. The CDR3 coding sequence is TGTGCCAGCAGCAGGCTCAGGGGGTATACTGAAGCTTTCTTT.

This clone was detected once. The V and J genes are TRBV6-6 and TRBJ1-1, with TRBD1 matching 8 bases. V lost 5 bases to trimming and J lost 4 bases; unmatched junction nucleotides: 9. The CDR3 extends over 15 amino acids. Germline V gives CDR1 MNHNY, CDR2 SVGAGI (reference sequence). The CDR3 protein is CASSTRQGIGTEAFF. As DNA, the CDR3 is TGTGCCAGCAGTACTCGACAGGGGATCGGCACTGAAGCTTTCTTT.

CDR3 residues: CASSLSTQGVTEAFF. The CDR3 bases are TGTGCCAGCAGCCTCAGCACCCAGGGTGTCACTGAAGCTTTCTTT. The rearrangement links TRBV4-2 to TRBJ1-1, with a tentative D call TRBD1 (5 bases). CDR1 and CDR2 from the germline V gene are LGHNA and YNFKEQ. The V end lost 4 bases, the J end lost 4 bases, and 16 bases lay between the germline ends. This CDR3 region has 15 residues.

CDR3 sequence: CASSQERSSYNSPLHF. As DNA, the CDR3 is TGCGCCAGCAGCCAAGAGAGGAGCTCCTATAATTCACCCCTCCACTTT. The rearrangement uses TRBV4-1 and TRBJ1-6; D not resolved. Germline CDR1 is MGHRA and CDR2 is YSYEKL. Trimming removed 0 bases at V and 0 bases at J, with 6 bases between. The length of the CDR3 is 16 residues.

This clone was recorded a few times. The V and J genes are TRBV7-2 and TRBJ1-1; the match to TRBD1 covers 8 bases. The junction had 9 bases not matched to a gene; V was cut back by 5 bases and J by 4 bases. The CDR3 loop spans 15 amino acids. CDR1 and CDR2 from the germline V gene are SGHTA and FQGNSA. The CDR3 reads CASSPQGTGVTEAFF. The DNA of the CDR3 is TGTGCCAGCAGCCCCCAGGGGACAGGAGTCACTGAAGCTTTCTTT. The full variable domain, its missing parts supplied by reference TRBV7-2 and TRBJ1-1, is GAGVSQSPSNKVTEKGKDVELRCDPISGHTALYWYRQSLGQGLEFLIYFQGNSAPDKSGLPSDRFSAERTGGSVSTLTIQRTQQEDSAVYLCASSPQGTGVTEAFFGQGTRLTVV.

V usage is TRBV20-1 and J usage is TRBJ1-6; D gene uncertain. The CDR3 is 14 amino acids. V dropped 3 bases and J dropped 9 bases, with 15 bases sitting between them. Looked up from germline, CDR1 is DFQATT and CDR2 is SNEGSKA (reference sequence). The CDR3 here is CSASREWRGSPLHF. The CDR3 DNA follows: TGCAGTGCTAGTCGTGAGTGGCGCGGTTCACCCCTCCACTTT.

This clone showed up just a few times. The V and J genes are TRBV5-4 and TRBJ1-2; D might be TRBD1 (5 bases). The CDR3 has 15 amino acids. The germline gives CDR1 SGHNT, CDR2 YYREEE (reference sequence). The V gene lost 1 base and the J gene lost 5 bases, with 15 bases spanning the gap. Written as DNA, the CDR3 is TGTGCCAGCAGCTTGAGAGCCCAGGGAGGATATGGCTACACCTTC. It specifies CASSLRAQGGYGYTF.

The chain links TRBV7-9 to TRBJ2-3; 7 nucleotides align to TRBD1. CDR3 length: 11 residues. V lost 5 bases and J lost 11; bases outside the gene matches: 4. Germline CDR1 is SEHNR and CDR2 is FQNEAQ (reference sequence). CDR3 amino acids: CASSQDRRQYF. CDR3 nucleotides: TGTGCCAGCAGCCAGGACAGGAGGCAGTATTTT.

The chain recombines TRBV6-6 with TRBJ2-5, with 13 bases aligning to TRBD2. The CDR3 has 15 residues. With V trimmed by 6 bases and J by 0 bases, 1 base remained unmatched. Germline V gives CDR1 MNHNY, CDR2 SVGAGI (reference sequence). CDR3 sequence (DNA): TGTGCCAGCAGGGGACTAGCGGGGTACCAAGAGACCCAGTACTTC. Its protein product is CASRGLAGYQETQYF.

The rearrangement uses TRBV29-1 and TRBJ2-4; 8 bases are a match to TRBD1. CDR1 is SQVTM and CDR2 is ANQGSEA in the germline V gene. The V and J ends lost 6 bases and 2 bases, in that order; junction bases with no gene match: 27. The CDR3 is made up of 21 amino acids. The CDR3 DNA follows: TGCAGCGTACCCCCCGGATGCGGGACAGGTCCAGGGATAATGACCAAAAACATTCAGTACTTC. Its protein is CSVPPGCGTGPGIMTKNIQYF. The entire variable domain, with the rest obtained from reference TRBV29-1 and TRBJ2-4, is as follows: SAVISQKPSRDICQRGTSLTIQCQVDSQVTMMFWYRQQPGQSLTLIATANQGSEATYESGFVIDKFPISRPNLTFSTLTVSNMSPEDSSIYLCSVPPGCGTGPGIMTKNIQYFGAGTRLSVL.

The V gene is TRBV7-9, the J gene TRBJ1-2; TRBD1 matches at 9 bases. In germline, CDR1 is SEHNR, CDR2 FQNEAQ (reference sequence). This CDR3 contains 15 residues. Germline trimming cut 1 base from V and 4 bases from J; bases unmatched to any gene: 4. The CDR3 DNA reads as TGTGCCAGCAGCTTAGGGGACAGGGTTACCTATGGCTACACCTTC. Translating it yields CASSLGDRVTYGYTF.

This clone was seen once. This chain links TRBV7-2 with TRBJ1-2, with 7 bases fitting TRBD1. The germline CDR1 and CDR2 sequences are SGHTA and FQGNSA. This CDR3 contains 15 residues. The trim removed 5 bases at V and 3 bases at J, leaving 9 bases unmatched. The CDR3 DNA is TGTGCCAGCAGCCTCTCCCCGACAGGGTACTATGGCTACACCTTC. The encoded protein is CASSLSPTGYYGYTF.

The chain uses TRBV3-1 (or the pseudogene TRBV3-2) and TRBJ1-6; no clear D gene. The germline V gene has CDR1 LGHDT and CDR2 YNNKEL (reference sequence). Trimming took off 5 bases at V and 2 bases at J, with 10 bases between the two ends. The CDR3 runs to 15 residues. CDR3 loop: CASSAQSPYNSPLHF. The CDR3 bases are TGTGCCAGCAGCGCACAGAGTCCCTATAATTCACCCCTCCACTTT.

V usage is TRBV6-2 or TRBV6-3 and J usage is TRBJ2-5, with a tentative D call TRBD2 (5 bases). CDR3 length: 13 residues. The V gene lost 6 bases and the J gene lost 7 bases, with 15 bases spanning the gap. Germline values: CDR1 MNHEY, CDR2 SVGEGT. CDR3 in DNA: TGTGCCAGCAGCCCCGGACTGTTCAGGACCCAGTACTTC. Its translation: CASSPGLFRTQYF.

The chain is built from TRBV5-4 and TRBJ1-2; unclear D gene. This CDR3 region has 13 residues. V was pared by 0 bases and J by 3 bases, with 6 bases between. Germline V gives CDR1 SGHNT, CDR2 YYREEE (reference sequence). CDR3: CASSLDNHYGYTF. CDR3 bases: TGTGCCAGCAGCTTGGACAACCACTATGGCTACACCTTC.

This sequence joins TRBV2 and TRBJ1-1; a possible D gene is TRBD1 (6 bases). V lost 5 bases to trimming and J lost 3 bases, with 13 bases between them. The CDR3 contains 14 residues. CDR1 and CDR2 from the germline V gene are SNHLY and FYNNEI. The CDR3 DNA reads TGTGCCAGCAGTTTCGGGACAAGGGACACTGAAGCTTTCTTT. It encodes CASSFGTRDTEAFF.

This chain links TRBV2 with TRBJ1-1; 7 bases fit TRBD1. Losses at the gene ends were 6 bases for V and 0 bases for J; bases not matched to a gene: 4. The germline CDR1 and CDR2 sequences are SNHLY and FYNNEI. The CDR3 is made up of 14 amino acids. CDR3 region: CASSGQAMNTEAFF. The DNA for the CDR3 is TGTGCCAGCAGCGGACAGGCCATGAACACTGAAGCTTTCTTT.

The chain uses TRBV3-1 (or the pseudogene TRBV3-2) and TRBJ1-2; a possible D gene is TRBD1 (6 bases). The germline gives CDR1 LGHDT, CDR2 YNNKEL (reference sequence). This CDR3 has 13 amino acids. V was cut by 5 bases and J by 1 base, with 8 bases left in between. CDR3 bases: TGTGCCAGCAGCTTCAGGGGTAACTATGGCTACACCTTC. It codes for CASSFRGNYGYTF.

Written as DNA, the CDR3 is TGTGCCAGCAGCTTCTACCCGGGGGGGGGATTAAAGACCCAGTACTTC. Its protein product is CASSFYPGGGLKTQYF. The chain uses TRBV7-2 and TRBJ2-5; 8 positions match TRBD2. V was clipped by 3 bases and J by 6 bases; unmatched bases: 12. Germline V gene data show CDR1 as SGHTA and CDR2 as FQGNSA. This CDR3 spans 16 amino acids. Combining the CDR3 with reference TRBV7-2 and TRBJ2-5 gives the whole variable domain GAGVSQSPSNKVTEKGKDVELRCDPISGHTALYWYRQSLGQGLEFLIYFQGNSAPDKSGLPSDRFSAERTGGSVSTLTIQRTQQEDSAVYLCASSFYPGGGLKTQYFGPGTRLLVL.

This chain uses TRBV5-5 with TRBJ1-5, with TRBD1 as a possible D gene (5 bases). The length of the CDR3 is 16 residues. Trimming took off 4 bases at V and 9 bases at J, with 23 bases between the two ends. Germline V gives CDR1 SGHKS, CDR2 YYEKEE (reference sequence). The CDR3 loop is CASSPEAGTSRWPQHF. CDR3 nucleotide sequence: TGTGCCAGCAGCCCGGAAGCCGGGACTTCCCGCTGGCCCCAGCATTTT.

A word on this clone: The germline gene is not matched at one end of the junction; a read error may be the cause. The chain has TRBV7-2 and TRBJ1-6; no firm D call. The CDR3 sequence is 14 residues long. Germline CDR1 is SGHTA and CDR2 is FQGNSA. The CDR3 loop is CASSLYRDNSPPHF. The CDR3 bases are TGTGCCAGCAGCTTATATCGGGATAATTCACCCCCCCACTTT.

The CDR3 sequence: CASRLRDSDETQYF. CDR3 coding DNA: TGTGCCAGCAGACTCCGGGACAGCGACGAGACCCAGTACTTC. The chain joins TRBV3-1 (or the pseudogene TRBV3-2) to TRBJ2-5, with 7 bases fitting TRBD1. In germline, CDR1 is LGHDT, CDR2 YNNKEL (reference sequence). The CDR3 extends over 14 amino acids. The V gene end was trimmed by 6 bases and the J gene end by 5 bases; junction bases not matched to a gene: 9.

This clone came up once. The chain recombines TRBV19 with TRBJ2-7; D may be TRBD1 (6 bases). CDR1 LNHDA and CDR2 SQIVND come from the germline V gene (reference sequence). The CDR3 totals 15 residues. V was clipped by 5 bases and J by 4 bases, with 18 bases between them. CDR3 DNA sequence: TGTGCCAGTAGTCCCGGACAGCGGAGGACATACGAGCAGTACTTC. Encoded protein: CASSPGQRRTYEQYF.

V and J are TRBV5-5 and TRBJ1-2, with a tentative D call TRBD1 (6 bases). The germline V and J ends were trimmed by 2 bases and 3 bases, with 11 bases remaining between them. Germline assignment: CDR1 SGHKS and CDR2 YYEKEE (reference sequence). CDR3 size: 14 residues. The CDR3 spells CASSFGGWDYGYTF. The CDR3 DNA reads as TGTGCCAGCAGCTTTGGGGGCTGGGACTATGGCTACACCTTC.

V usage is TRBV19 and J usage is TRBJ1-2; 8 bases are shared with TRBD1. Germline values: CDR1 LNHDA, CDR2 SQIVND (reference sequence). V lost 5 bases and J lost 4; bases outside the gene matches: 3. The CDR3 loop spans 13 amino acids. The CDR3 protein is CASSGTGIYGYTF. The CDR3 DNA is TGTGCCAGTAGTGGGACAGGAATCTATGGCTACACCTTC.

This chain connects TRBV3-1 (or the pseudogene TRBV3-2) to TRBJ1-2; 8 bases map to TRBD1. The CDR3 runs to 14 residues. The ends lost 0 bases at V and 4 bases at J; junction bases unmatched: 1. Germline lookup yields CDR1 LGHDT and CDR2 YNNKEL (reference sequence). DNA of the CDR3: TGTGCCAGCAGCCAAGATGACAGGGGCTATGGCTACACCTTC. Translating it yields CASSQDDRGYGYTF.